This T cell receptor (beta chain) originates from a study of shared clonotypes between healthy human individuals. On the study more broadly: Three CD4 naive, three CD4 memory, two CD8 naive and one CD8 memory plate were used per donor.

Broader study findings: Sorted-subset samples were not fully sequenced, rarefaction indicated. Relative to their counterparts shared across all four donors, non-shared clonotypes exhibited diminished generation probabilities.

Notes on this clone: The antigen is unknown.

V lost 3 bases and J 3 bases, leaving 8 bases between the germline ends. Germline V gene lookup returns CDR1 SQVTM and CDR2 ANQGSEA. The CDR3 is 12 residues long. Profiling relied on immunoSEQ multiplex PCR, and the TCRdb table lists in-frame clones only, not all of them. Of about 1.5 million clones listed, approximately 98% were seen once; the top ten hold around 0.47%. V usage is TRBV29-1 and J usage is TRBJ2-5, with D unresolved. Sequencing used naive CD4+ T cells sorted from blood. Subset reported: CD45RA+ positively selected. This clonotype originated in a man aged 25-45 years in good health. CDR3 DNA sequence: TGCAGCGTTGAGTTGGCAGAAGAGACCCAGTACTTC. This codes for CSVELAEETQYF.